These T cell receptor beta chains were read from a single sample in a study of PD-L1 blockade in urothelial cancer. Generated by immunoSEQ multiplex PCR, the TCRdb table keeps only in-frame clones and is missing some. The repertoire includes roughly 47,000 clones, 79% of them detected once, and roughly 10% sits in the top ten. This specimen consisted of PBMCs, obtained around atezolizumab (anti-PD-L1) treatment. These receptors came from a man between 70 and 80 years old with urothelial cancer. Both conserved end residues are part of each CDR3. A D gene is named only where the DNA matches it firmly. Clone sizes are given selectively: once, few, many, or a class where the clone is expanded.

>TRBJ2-3|TRBD2|TRBV28|NA
TGTGCCAGCAGTTCGGGGCTAGCGGGAGTGTATTTT
CASSSGLAGVYF
>TRBJ2-2|NA|TRBV7-2|NA
TGTGCCAGCAGCTTAGTTGGCGGGGAGGTCGGGGAGCTGTTTTTT
CASSLVGGEVGELFF
>TRBJ2-7|TRBD1|TRBV5-1|NA
TGCGCCAGCAGCTCGGCCGGGACAGGACTCTATCGGGAGCAGTACTTC
CASSSAGTGLYREQYF
>TRBJ2-1|TRBD1|TRBV28|NA
TGTGGGTCTGGCCGGGACAGGGCGATCAATGAGCAGTTCTTC
CGSGRDRAINEQFF
>TRBJ1-2|NA|TRBV11-2|NA
TGTGCCAGCAGCTTAGATCCGGGGAGTTATGGCTACACCTTC
CASSLDPGSYGYTF
>TRBJ2-6|NA|TRBV6-5|few
TGTGCCAGCCATTCTGGGGCCAACGTCCTGACTTTC
CASHSGANVLTF
>TRBJ1-4|NA|TRBV7-9|NA
TGTGCCAGCAGCCGGGGGAATGAAAAACTGTTTTTT
CASSRGNEKLFF
>TRBJ1-1|TRBD1|TRBV9|NA
TGTGCCAGCAGCCCGGGACAGAGGAGTAGGACTGAAGCTTTCTTT
CASSPGQRSRTEAFF
>TRBJ2-1|NA|TRBV28|NA
TGTGCCAGCAGTTCCCTAACCGATGAGCAGTTCTTC
CASSSLTDEQFF
>TRBJ1-4|NA|TRBV18|few
TGTGCCAGCTCACCCACAGGGAGGGATGAAAAACTGTTTTTT
CASSPTGRDEKLFF
>TRBJ1-5|NA|TRBV6-1|NA
TGTGCCAGCAGTGAAAAGCGGGGGTTCGGCAATCAGCCCCAGCATTTT
CASSEKRGFGNQPQHF
>TRBJ1-4|NA|TRBV18|NA
TGTGCCAGCTCACCAGGCAGGATTGAAAAACTGTTTTTT
CASSPGRIEKLFF
>TRBJ2-7|NA|TRBV7-5|NA
TGTGCCAGAAGCTTAGCGTCCGGCTCCTGGGGACTTTTCTACGAGCAGTACTTC
CARSLASGSWGLFYEQYF
>TRBJ1-1|NA|TRBV6-1|once
TGTGCCAGCAGTGCGTCTAGGACTGAAGCTTTCTTT
CASSASRTEAFF
>TRBJ1-4|NA|TRBV28|NA
TGTGCCACGGTTTCAACTAATGAAAAACTGTTTTTT
CATVSTNEKLFF
>TRBJ2-7|NA|TRBV5-1|NA
TGCGCCAGCAGCCCCTCGAACAGGGCCTACCACGAGCAGTACTTC
CASSPSNRAYHEQYF
>TRBJ2-1|NA|TRBV5-6|few
TGTGCCAGCAGCACGGACAGTCACAATGAGCAGTTCTTC
CASSTDSHNEQFF
>TRBJ2-1|TRBD2|TRBV7-2|NA
TGTGCCAGCAGCTTAGCTAGCGGGGTTTACAATGAGCAGTTCTTC
CASSLASGVYNEQFF
>TRBJ2-1|TRBD2|TRBV9|NA
TGTGCCAGCGGAGGGACTAGCGGAAAAAACTCCTACAATGAGCAGTTCTTC
CASGGTSGKNSYNEQFF
>TRBJ1-3|TRBD1|TRBV18|NA
TGTGCCAGCTCACCAGACAGGGCAGGAAACACCATATATTTT
CASSPDRAGNTIYF
>TRBJ1-3|NA|TRBV5-1|NA
TGCGCCAGCAGCTTGTCCCCGGTTTCTGGAAACACCATATATTTT
CASSLSPVSGNTIYF
>TRBJ1-1|NA|TRBV6-5|NA
TGTGCCAGCCAACACATGAACACTGAAGCTTTCTTT
CASQHMNTEAFF
>TRBJ1-2|NA|TRBV28|NA
TGTGCCAGCAGTTTTCTCGGAGGGGCCAGCTATGGCTACACCTTC
CASSFLGGASYGYTF
>TRBJ2-2|TRBD1|TRBV18|NA
TGTGCCAGCTCACCACCGGGGACAGGCCGCACCGGGGAGCTGTTTTTT
CASSPPGTGRTGELFF
>TRBJ1-1|NA|TRBV10-3|few
TGTGCCATCACCGGAGGGGTGAACACTGAAGCTTTCTTT
CAITGGVNTEAFF
>TRBJ1-5|NA|TRBV21-1|NA
TGTGCCAGCAGCACTAGGTGGACAGGGGTTCAGCCCCAGCATTTT
CASSTRWTGVQPQHF
>TRBJ1-1|TRBD1|TRBV30|NA
TGTGCCTGGGACAGGGGCGTAGAAGCTTTCTTT
CAWDRGVEAFF
>TRBJ2-2|NA|TRBV19|NA
TGTGCCAGTAGTATGCCCCCTTGGGGCAGCTCGAACACCGGGGAGCTGTTTTTT
CASSMPPWGSSNTGELFF
>TRBJ2-7|NA|TRBV18|NA
TGTGCCAGCTCGGCGACTGGGGAGCAGTACTTC
CASSATGEQYF
>TRBJ1-1|NA|TRBV7-8|NA
TGTGCCAGCAGCCCCCAGGGAAACACTGAAGCTTTCTTT
CASSPQGNTEAFF
>TRBJ1-2|TRBD1|TRBV5-4|NA
TGTGCCAGCAGCTCACCGACAGGGGGAAACTATGGCTACACCTTC
CASSSPTGGNYGYTF
>TRBJ2-1|NA|TRBV14|NA
TGTGCCAGCAGCGGTCGACGGGATGGTGAGCAGTTCTTC
CASSGRRDGEQFF
>TRBJ2-3|TRBD2|TRBV10-1|NA
TGCGCCAGCAGTGAGGGGCTAGCGGGAGGTGCAGATACGCAGTATTTT
CASSEGLAGGADTQYF
>TRBJ2-7|TRBD1|TRBV7-9|NA
TGTGCCAGCAGCTTGAGCCGAGGGGGCACCTACGAGCAGTACTTC
CASSLSRGGTYEQYF
>TRBJ1-1|NA|TRBV4-1|NA
TGCGCCAGCGGGCCGCGGGAAGGAGCGAACACTGAAGCTTTCTTT
CASGPREGANTEAFF
>TRBJ1-5|NA|TRBV28|NA
TGTGCCAGCAGCCCGAGGGCGGCGTTGTATCGCCGCCAGCATTTT
CASSPRAALYRRQHF
>TRBJ2-7|TRBD1|TRBV2|NA
TGTGCCAGCAGCGGGGACAGAATTTACTCAGGGCAGTACTTC
CASSGDRIYSGQYF
>TRBJ1-5|NA|TRBV12-5|NA
TGTGCTAGTGGCCAGGATGACGCTTCGCCCCAGCATTTT
CASGQDDASPQHF
>TRBJ2-7|NA|TRBV4-2|NA
TGTGCCAGCAGCCAAGAGATGACTATCTACGAGCAGTACTTC
CASSQEMTIYEQYF
>TRBJ2-1|TRBD2|TRBV6-4|NA
TGTGCCAGCAGGCACACTAGCGGGGGCTACAATGAGCAGTTCTTC
CASRHTSGGYNEQFF
>TRBJ2-1|TRBD2|TRBV5-1|NA
TGCGCCAGCAGCTTGAGCGGGAGCTCCTACAATGAGCAGTTCTTC
CASSLSGSSYNEQFF
>TRBJ2-1|NA|TRBV5-1|NA
TGCGCCAGCAGCTTGGCACAGGGTTCCTACAATGAGCAGTTCTTC
CASSLAQGSYNEQFF
>TRBJ2-3|TRBD1|TRBV5-1|NA
TGCGCCAGCAGCTGGACGACAGGGGTCACAGATACGCAGTATTTT
CASSWTTGVTDTQYF
>TRBJ2-5|NA|TRBV7-9|NA
TGTGCCAGCAGCCATACACAGGGAGAGGAGACCCAGTACTTC
CASSHTQGEETQYF
>TRBJ1-1|NA|TRBV28|NA
TGTGCCTCTCACGAGGGGGACACTGAAGCTTTCTTT
CASHEGDTEAFF
>TRBJ2-5|TRBD1|TRBV27|NA
TGTGCCAGCAGCCGAGACAGGGTATCCCAAGAGACCCAGTACTTC
CASSRDRVSQETQYF
>TRBJ1-5|NA|TRBV6-5|NA
TGTGCCAGCAGTAGACACCTTTTCAGCAATCAGCCCCAGCATTTT
CASSRHLFSNQPQHF
>TRBJ2-7|TRBD1|TRBV27|NA
TGTGCCAGCAGCCCCCTCAGGGGGCCCTACGAGCAGTACTTC
CASSPLRGPYEQYF
>TRBJ1-2|NA|TRBV2|NA
TGTGCCAGCAGTGAAGACAGGGTGGACTATGGCTACACCTTC
CASSEDRVDYGYTF
>TRBJ2-2|TRBD2|TRBV6-4|few
TGTGCCAGCAGTGACTTTAGCGGGAGAACCGGGGAGCTGTTTTTT
CASSDFSGRTGELFF
>TRBJ2-1|TRBD1|TRBV15|NA
TGTGCCACCAGCAGAGATTGGACAGGGGGCTCCTACAATGAGCAGTTCTTC
CATSRDWTGGSYNEQFF
>TRBJ1-5|NA|TRBV7-9|NA
TGTGCCAGCAGCTTAGGGGGGAGGAATCAGCCCCAGCATTTT
CASSLGGRNQPQHF
>TRBJ2-1|NA|TRBV5-1|NA
TGCGCCAGCACAACGAGCTCCTACAATGAGCAGTTCTTC
CASTTSSYNEQFF
>TRBJ2-7|TRBD1|TRBV19|NA
TGTGCCAGTAGTCCTGGACAGGGGGTCCTCTCCTACGAGCAGTACTTC
CASSPGQGVLSYEQYF